The clone carrying this TCR beta chain was detected once. After extraction with the RNeasy kit, about 0.45 to 1 ug of the RNA was reverse transcribed using random hexamers. A multiplex approach, immunoSEQ multiplex PCR, amplified TCR beta CDR3 across 54 Vbeta and 13 Jbeta. TCRdb analysed the immunoSEQ multiplex PCR reads with MiXCR anew, one entry per CDR3 protein. The sample shows about 100,000 distinct CDR3 sequences, 95% of them seen only once. This sample was included in a study of CD8 T cells in Susac syndrome. Study overall: When blood was drawn, patients with Susac syndrome were on intravenous immunoglobulin alone, on corticosteroids, or therapy-naive.

CD8+ and CD4+ blood T cells underwent TCR beta sequencing. CDR1 and CDR2 (germline): SGHRS, YFSETQ. The CDR3 is made up of 17 amino acids. V was pared by 0 bases and J by 0 bases, with 15 bases between. This TCR was recovered from a human donor with Susac syndrome. The genes are TRBV5-1 and TRBJ1-1; D is possibly TRBD1 (5 bases). The source material was CD8+ T cells from PBMCs. CDR3 region: CASSLDQIAGLNTEAFF. CDR3 sequence (DNA): TGCGCCAGCAGCTTGGACCAAATTGCAGGGCTGAACACTGAAGCTTTCTTT. Full variable domain (rest looked up from reference TRBV5-1 and TRBJ1-1): KAGVTQTPRYLIKTRGQQVTLSCSPISGHRSVSWYQQTPGQGLQFLFEYFSETQRNKGNFPGRFSGRQFSNSRSEMNVSTLELGDSALYLCASSLDQIAGLNTEAFFGQGTRLTVV.